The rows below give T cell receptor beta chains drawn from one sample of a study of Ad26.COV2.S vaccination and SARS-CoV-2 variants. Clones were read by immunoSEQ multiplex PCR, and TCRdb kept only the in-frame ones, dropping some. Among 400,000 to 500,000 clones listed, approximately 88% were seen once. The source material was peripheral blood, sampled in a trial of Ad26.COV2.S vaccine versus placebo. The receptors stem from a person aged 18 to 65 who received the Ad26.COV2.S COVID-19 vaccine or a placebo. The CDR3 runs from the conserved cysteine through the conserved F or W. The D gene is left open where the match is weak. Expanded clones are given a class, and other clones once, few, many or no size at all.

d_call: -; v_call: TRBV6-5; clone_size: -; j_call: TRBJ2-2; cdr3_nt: TGTGCCAGCGTCGGTCAACTTAACACCGGGGAGCTGTTTTTT; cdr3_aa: CASVGQLNTGELFF
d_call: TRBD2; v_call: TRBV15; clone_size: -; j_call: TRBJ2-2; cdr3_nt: TGTGCCACCAGCAGGGGACTAGCGGGGTCGAACACCGGGGAGCTGTTTTTT; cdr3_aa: CATSRGLAGSNTGELFF
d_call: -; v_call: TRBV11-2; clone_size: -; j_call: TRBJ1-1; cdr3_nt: TGTGCCAGCAGCATAGACAGGACACGGAACACTGAAGCTTTCTTT; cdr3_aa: CASSIDRTRNTEAFF
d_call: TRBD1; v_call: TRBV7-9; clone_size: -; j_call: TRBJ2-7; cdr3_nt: TGTGCCAGCAGCGGACAGGGGGGGTACGAGCAGTACTTC; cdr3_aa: CASSGQGGYEQYF
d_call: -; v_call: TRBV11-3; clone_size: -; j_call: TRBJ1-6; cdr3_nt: TGTGCCAGCAGCTTTAAATGGAATTCACCCCTCCACTTT; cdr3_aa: CASSFKWNSPLHF
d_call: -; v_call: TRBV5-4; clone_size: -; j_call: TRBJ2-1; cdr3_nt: TGTGCCAGCAGCTTGGCAGGGGGGTATAACAATGAGCAGTTCTTC; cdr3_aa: CASSLAGGYNNEQFF
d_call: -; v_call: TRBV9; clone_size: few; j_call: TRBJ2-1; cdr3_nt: TGTGCCAGCAGCGCGAGGAATGAGCAGTTCTTC; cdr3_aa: CASSARNEQFF
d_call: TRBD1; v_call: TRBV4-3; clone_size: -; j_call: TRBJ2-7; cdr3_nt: TGCGCCAGCAGCCAACGGACAGGGGTCTACGAGCAGTACTTC; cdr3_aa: CASSQRTGVYEQYF
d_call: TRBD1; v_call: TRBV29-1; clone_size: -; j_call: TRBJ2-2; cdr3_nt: TGCAGCGTTGAAAATGGGACAGTCACCGGGGAGCTGTTTTTT; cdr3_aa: CSVENGTVTGELFF
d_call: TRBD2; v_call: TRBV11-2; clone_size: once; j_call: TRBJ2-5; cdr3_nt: TGTGCCAGCAGCTTCACCGGGACTAGCGGGGGAGGGGTGAAAGAGACCCAGTACTTC; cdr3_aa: CASSFTGTSGGGVKETQYF
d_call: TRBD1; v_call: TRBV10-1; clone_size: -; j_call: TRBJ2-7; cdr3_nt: TGCGCCAGCAGGGAAGGACAGGACTACGAGCAGTACTTC; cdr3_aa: CASREGQDYEQYF
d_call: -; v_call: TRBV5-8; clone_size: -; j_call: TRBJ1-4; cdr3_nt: TGTGCCAGCAGCTTGGCCCCGGCAACTAATGAAAAACTGTTTTTT; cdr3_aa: CASSLAPATNEKLFF
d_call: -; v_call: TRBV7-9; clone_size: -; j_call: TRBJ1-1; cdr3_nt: TGTGCCAGCAGCTTACCAGCGATGAACACTGAAGCTTTCTTT; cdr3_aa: CASSLPAMNTEAFF
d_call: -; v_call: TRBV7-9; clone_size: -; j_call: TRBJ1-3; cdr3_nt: TGTGCCAGCAGCTTAGAAGGAGCAGTAGGCACCATATATTTT; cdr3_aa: CASSLEGAVGTIYF
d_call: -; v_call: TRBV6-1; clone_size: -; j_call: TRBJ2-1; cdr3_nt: TGTGCCAGCAGTGAAGGCGTGGGACACAATGAGCAGTTCTTC; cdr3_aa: CASSEGVGHNEQFF
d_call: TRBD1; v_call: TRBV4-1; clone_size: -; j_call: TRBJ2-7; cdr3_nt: TGCGCCAGCAGCCAAGGACAGGGGCAGTCCTACGAGCAGTACTTC; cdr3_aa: CASSQGQGQSYEQYF
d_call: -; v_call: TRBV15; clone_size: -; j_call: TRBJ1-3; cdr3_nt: TGTGCCACCAGCGGTGACAGGCTATCCTCTGGAAACACCATATATTTT; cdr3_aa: CATSGDRLSSGNTIYF
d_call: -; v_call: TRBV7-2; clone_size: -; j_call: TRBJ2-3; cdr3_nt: TGTGCCAGCAGCCAGCGGTGGGTAAGCACAGATACGCAGTATTTT; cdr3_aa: CASSQRWVSTDTQYF
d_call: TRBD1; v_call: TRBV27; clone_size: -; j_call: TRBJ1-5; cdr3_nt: TGTGCCAGCAGTTCGGGACAGTTGAGATACGATCAGCCCCAGCATTTT; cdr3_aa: CASSSGQLRYDQPQHF
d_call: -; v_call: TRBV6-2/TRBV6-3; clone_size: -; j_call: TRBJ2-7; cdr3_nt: TGTGCCAGCAGTTACAGGGTTGGGGAGCAGTACTTC; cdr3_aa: CASSYRVGEQYF
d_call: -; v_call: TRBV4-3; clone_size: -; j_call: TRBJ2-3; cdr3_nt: TGCGCCAGCAGCCAGAACCTAGATACGCAGTATTTT; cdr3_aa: CASSQNLDTQYF
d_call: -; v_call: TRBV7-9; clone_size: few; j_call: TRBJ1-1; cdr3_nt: TGTGCCAGCAGCTTATATGGCGGTGTGAACACTGAAGCTTTCTTT; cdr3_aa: CASSLYGGVNTEAFF
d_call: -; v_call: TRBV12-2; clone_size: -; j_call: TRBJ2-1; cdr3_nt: TGTGCAAGTCGCCCCGCCGGGACAAGGGTTCCCGAGCAGTTCTTC; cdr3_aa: CASRPAGTRVPEQFF
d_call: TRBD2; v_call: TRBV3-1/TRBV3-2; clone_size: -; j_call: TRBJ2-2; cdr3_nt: TGTGCCAGCGGCCAGCCCCCTTCGACTAGCGGGTACACCGGGGAGCTGTTTTTT; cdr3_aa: CASGQPPSTSGYTGELFF
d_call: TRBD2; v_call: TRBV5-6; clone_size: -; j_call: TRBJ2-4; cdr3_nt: TGTGCCAGCAGCTACAGTGGACTAGCTTGGTACTTC; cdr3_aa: CASSYSGLAWYF
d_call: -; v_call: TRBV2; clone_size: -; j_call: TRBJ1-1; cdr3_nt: TGTGCCAGCAGTGAAGACAGGGCATTTGACACTGAAGCTTTCTTT; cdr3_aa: CASSEDRAFDTEAFF
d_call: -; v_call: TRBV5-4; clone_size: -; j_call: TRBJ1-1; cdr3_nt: TGTGCCAGCAGCTTGGTTGCGAACACTGAAGCTTTCTTT; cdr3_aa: CASSLVANTEAFF
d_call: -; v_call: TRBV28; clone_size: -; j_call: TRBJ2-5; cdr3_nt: TGTGCCAGCAGTACCTACCCCGATAAGTACCAAGAGACCCAGTACTTC; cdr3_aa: CASSTYPDKYQETQYF
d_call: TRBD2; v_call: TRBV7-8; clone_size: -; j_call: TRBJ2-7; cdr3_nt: TGTGCCAGCAGCTTAGGAGCGGGGCCCTCCTACGAGCAGTACTTC; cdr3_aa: CASSLGAGPSYEQYF
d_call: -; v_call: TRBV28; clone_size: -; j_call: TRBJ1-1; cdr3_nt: TGTGCCAGCAGTTTTGGGGGGCTGAGGACTGAAGCTTTCTTT; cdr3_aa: CASSFGGLRTEAFF
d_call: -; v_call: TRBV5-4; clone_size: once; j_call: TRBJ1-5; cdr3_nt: TGTGCCAGCAGCTTGGAAGGGAGGCAGCCCCAGCATTTT; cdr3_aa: CASSLEGRQPQHF
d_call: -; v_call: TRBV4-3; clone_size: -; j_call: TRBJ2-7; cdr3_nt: TGCGCCAGCAGCCCCAGATGGGGTTCCCCCCGCGAGCAGTACTTC; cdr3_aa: CASSPRWGSPREQYF
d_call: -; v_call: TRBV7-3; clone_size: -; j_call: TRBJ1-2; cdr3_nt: TGTGCCAGCAGCCCACAAGGGTCTCGCGGCTATGGCTACACCTTC; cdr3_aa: CASSPQGSRGYGYTF
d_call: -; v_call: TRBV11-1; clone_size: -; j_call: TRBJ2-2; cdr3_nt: TGTGCCAGCAGCTTTTTGCTGAACACCGGGGAGCTGTTTTTT; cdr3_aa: CASSFLLNTGELFF
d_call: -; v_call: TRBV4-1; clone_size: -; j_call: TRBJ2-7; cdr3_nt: TGCGCCAGCAGCCCCGGAGGCCACGAGCAGTACTTC; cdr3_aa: CASSPGGHEQYF
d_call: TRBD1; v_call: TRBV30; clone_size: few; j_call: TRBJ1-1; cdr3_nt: TGTGCCTGGAGCCCTCTGGGACAGGGGAACACTGAAGCTTTCTTT; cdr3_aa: CAWSPLGQGNTEAFF
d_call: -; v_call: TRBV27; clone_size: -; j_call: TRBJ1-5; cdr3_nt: TGTGCCAGCAGTCCCCATTCGGACACTTATAGCAATCAGCCCCAGCATTTT; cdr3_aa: CASSPHSDTYSNQPQHF
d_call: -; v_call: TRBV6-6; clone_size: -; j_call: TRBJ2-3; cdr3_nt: TGTGCCAGCAGTTACGCAGGATCGGGTCCCACAGATACGCAGTATTTT; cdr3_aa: CASSYAGSGPTDTQYF
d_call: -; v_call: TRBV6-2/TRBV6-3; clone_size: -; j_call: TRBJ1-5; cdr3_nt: TGTGCCAGCAGTTATGGTTCAAATCAGCCCCAGCATTTT; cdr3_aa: CASSYGSNQPQHF
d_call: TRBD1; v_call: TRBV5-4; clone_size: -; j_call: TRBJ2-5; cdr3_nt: TGTGCCAGCAGCTTGTGGGAGGGACAGGGAGAGACCCAGTACTTC; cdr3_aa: CASSLWEGQGETQYF
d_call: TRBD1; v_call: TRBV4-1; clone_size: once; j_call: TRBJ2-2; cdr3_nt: TGCGCCAGCAGCCCGCGACAGGGCGCTTACTCCGGGGAGCTGTTTTTT; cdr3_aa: CASSPRQGAYSGELFF